One and the same sample provided the 18 T cell receptor beta chains below, sequenced in a study of OX40 agonist ivuxolimab in advanced cancers. Using immunoSEQ multiplex PCR, the repertoire was profiled, and TCRdb retains in-frame clones only, with some absent. The top ten hold roughly 10% of the sample, which has about 53,000 clones, around 87% seen once. Sequences were derived from CD4+ or CD8+ T cells sorted from blood, sampled in a trial of the OX40 agonist ivuxolimab. All receptors come from an adult with an advanced solid tumor such as melanoma, head and neck, liver or kidney cancer.

J is TRBJ2-7 and V is TRBV6-1, with 9 bases lining up with TRBD1. The CDR3 consists of 11 residues. Trimming removed 6 bases from V and 13 bases from J; junction bases left unmatched: 7. Germline assignment: CDR1 MNHNS and CDR2 SASEGT. CDR3 loop: CASSKGQGLYF. DNA for the CDR3: TGTGCCAGCAGCAAGGGACAGGGCTTATACTTC.

The rearrangement joins TRBV5-1 to TRBJ2-2; D gene unclear. The germline gives CDR1 SGHRS, CDR2 YFSETQ. With 3 bases removed from V and 0 bases from J, the gap between germline ends came to 3 bases. The length of the CDR3 is 13 residues. The DNA for the CDR3 is TGCGCCAGCAGCTCCACGAACACCGGGGAGCTGTTTTTT. Translating it yields CASSSTNTGELFF.

This clone was counted a single time. The V and J genes are TRBV30 and TRBJ2-7, with D possibly matching TRBD1 (6 bases). From germline, CDR1 is GTSNPN and CDR2 SVGIG (reference sequence). The V gene lost 3 bases and the J gene lost 3 bases, with 12 bases spanning the gap. This CDR3 is built from 13 residues. CDR3 coding DNA: TGTGCCTGGAGCCCGCAGGGGATCTACGAGCAGTACTTC. Translation: CAWSPQGIYEQYF.

The chain recombines TRBV5-1 with TRBJ2-1, with 8 bases identical to TRBD1. Germline V gene data show CDR1 as SGHRS and CDR2 as YFSETQ. V shed 0 bases, J shed 7 bases, and the junction held 12 bases outside the gene matches. The CDR3 totals 17 residues. In nucleotides, the CDR3 is TGCGCCAGCAGCTTGGGACAACCGGGACAGGAAGGGAATGAGCAGTTCTTC. Translated, it gives CASSLGQPGQEGNEQFF.

This clone was picked up one time. The chain is built from TRBV7-9 and TRBJ2-2; 7 bases line up with TRBD2. Trimming cost V 3 bases and J 7 bases; bases outside gene matches: 2. The V gene's germline CDR1 is SEHNR and CDR2 FQNEAQ (reference sequence). This CDR3 is 13 amino acids long. The CDR3 DNA sequence: TGTGCCAGCAGCTTCAGGGAGGGCGGGGAGCTGTTTTTT. Protein: CASSFREGGELFF.

This clone appeared once. The chain couples TRBV28 to TRBJ1-1; D call uncertain. The CDR3 extends over 14 amino acids. The germline CDR1 and CDR2 sequences are MDHEN and SYDVKM. V lost 3 bases and J lost 9, with 17 bases in between. The CDR3 reads CASSLRSELVKAFF. The CDR3 nucleotides are TGTGCCAGCAGTTTGCGTTCGGAGCTGGTAAAAGCTTTCTTT.

This clone was seen only once. The rearrangement joins TRBV6-1 to TRBJ1-2, with 9 nucleotides matching TRBD1. CDR3 length: 14 residues. The V and J ends lost 3 bases and 5 bases, in that order; junction bases with no gene match: 4. From germline, CDR1 is MNHNS and CDR2 SASEGT. The CDR3 region is CASSDWDREYGYTF. The CDR3 DNA reads TGTGCCAGCAGTGACTGGGACAGGGAGTATGGCTACACCTTC.

This clone was found once. V is TRBV27 and J is TRBJ2-3, with D uncertain. Trimming removed 3 bases from V and 4 bases from J, with 11 bases in between. From germline, CDR1 is MNHEY and CDR2 SMNVEV (reference sequence). This CDR3 has 14 amino acids. The CDR3 is CASSLGTRADTQYF. The CDR3 nucleotides are TGTGCCAGCAGTTTGGGCACAAGGGCAGATACGCAGTATTTT.

This clone was observed a single time. This chain joins TRBV9 and TRBJ2-1; 8 bases align to TRBD2. The V gene's germline CDR1 is SGDLS and CDR2 YYNGEE. CDR3 length: 15 residues. V lost 4 bases, J lost 5 bases, and 8 bases stayed unmatched. CDR3 DNA sequence: TGTGCCAGCAGCCCCAAACTAGCGGAGAACAATGAGCAGTTCTTC. This codes for CASSPKLAENNEQFF.

The chain couples TRBV7-6 to TRBJ1-4, with 10 nucleotides matching TRBD1. Per the germline V gene, CDR1 is SGHVS and CDR2 is FNYEAQ. Trimming cost V 1 base and J 8 bases; bases outside gene matches: 10. The CDR3 is made up of 17 amino acids. The CDR3 DNA reads TGTGCCAGCAGCTTAGGGATTACCGGGACAGGGGACGAAAAACTGTTTTTT. Translating gives CASSLGITGTGDEKLFF.

V gene TRBV19 combines with J gene TRBJ1-1; TRBD1 is a possible D gene (5 bases). Trimming took 7 bases from V and 3 from J, leaving 18 bases between them. The CDR3 sequence is 15 residues long. Germline loops: CDR1 LNHDA, CDR2 SQIVND (reference sequence). CDR3: CASTPQGGLDTEAFF. The CDR3 DNA follows: TGTGCCAGTACCCCGCAGGGCGGGTTGGACACTGAAGCTTTCTTT.

This chain joins TRBV19 and TRBJ1-2, with no clear D. Germline-derived CDR1 and CDR2 are LNHDA and SQIVND (reference sequence). This CDR3 is 12 amino acids long. The V gene lost 8 bases and the J gene lost 3 bases, with 10 bases spanning the gap. The CDR3 nucleotides are TGTGCCAGTCCGGGAAGGGACTATGGCTACACCTTC. Translating it yields CASPGRDYGYTF.

The chain has TRBV28 and TRBJ1-1, with TRBD1 matching 7 bases. The CDR3 has 15 residues. V shed 3 bases and J 2 bases; nucleotides not matched to a gene: 6. Germline lookup yields CDR1 MDHEN and CDR2 SYDVKM. CDR3 residues: CASSLGQHRNTEAFF. For the CDR3, the DNA is TGTGCCAGCAGTTTGGGACAGCATAGAAACACTGAAGCTTTCTTT.

This chain uses TRBV5-4 with TRBJ2-3, with TRBD2 matching over 12 bases. The junction had 10 bases not matched to a gene; V was cut back by 4 bases and J by 1 base. The CDR3 spans 18 residues. The germline gives CDR1 SGHNT, CDR2 YYREEE (reference sequence). The CDR3 region has the DNA TGTGCCAGCAGCCAACTCCCTAGCGGGGGGGCCCGCACAGATACGCAGTATTTT. This codes for CASSQLPSGGARTDTQYF.

CDR3 sequence: CASTPGGTGNTIYF. The CDR3 DNA is TGTGCCAGCACCCCGGGGGGGACAGGAAACACCATATATTTT. The rearrangement joins TRBV28 to TRBJ1-3, with D possibly being TRBD1 (6 bases). V dropped 7 bases and J dropped 4 bases, with 14 bases sitting between them. CDR1 is MDHEN, CDR2 SYDVKM, per germline. The CDR3 length is 14 residues.

The chain has TRBV27 and TRBJ2-7, with 7 bases aligning to TRBD1. CDR3 length equals 15 residues. Germline V CDR1 and CDR2: MNHEY, SMNVEV (reference sequence). The junction had 12 bases not matched to a gene; V was cut back by 6 bases and J by 4 bases. DNA for the CDR3: TGTGCCAGCAGCTCCACCCGACAGGGAATGTACGAGCAGTACTTC. Translating it yields CASSSTRQGMYEQYF.

This clone occurred once. The rearrangement links TRBV2 to TRBJ2-3; a possible D gene is TRBD2 (5 bases). Trimming shortened V by 4 bases and J by 6 bases, and 17 bases separated the two germline ends. Germline-derived CDR1 and CDR2 are SNHLY and FYNNEI. The CDR3 covers 15 residues. The CDR3 DNA reads as TGTGCCAGCAGTGTGGCGGGTGTCTCGTCGGATACGCAGTATTTT. It yields the protein CASSVAGVSSDTQYF. The entire variable domain, with the rest obtained from reference TRBV2 and TRBJ2-3, is as follows: EPEVTQTPSHQVTQMGQEVILRCVPISNHLYFYWYRQILGQKVEFLVSFYNNEISEKSEIFDDQFSVERPDGSNFTLKIRSTKLEDSAMYFCASSVAGVSSDTQYFGPGTRLTVL.

V usage is TRBV19 and J usage is TRBJ2-1, with TRBD2 as a possible D gene (6 bases). The CDR3 sequence is 14 residues long. From germline, CDR1 is LNHDA and CDR2 SQIVND (reference sequence). With 3 bases removed from V and 5 bases from J, the gap between germline ends came to 11 bases. For the CDR3, the DNA is TGTGCCAGTAGTATCGGGGGAACAAACAATGAGCAGTTCTTC. Encoded protein: CASSIGGTNNEQFF.